The present T cell receptor (beta chain) was sequenced within a study of blood T cell repertoires in COVID-19. Study at large: The origin of the acute and convalescent COVID-19 samples was the United States, Italy and Spain. Nucleic acid was either cDNA or gDNA, and it came from T cells, B-cell-depleted T cells, or PBMCs.

The repertoire was sequenced with immunoSEQ multiplex PCR; TCRdb's copy has only in-frame clones and lacks some. The sample consists of hundreds of thousands of clones, roughly nine tenths of them appearing once. The J segment lost 4 bases and the V segment lost 6 bases, leaving 6 bases of the junction unmatched. Germline values: CDR1 PRHDT, CDR2 FYEKMQ (reference sequence). The CDR3 has 14 residues. Source material: peripheral blood. The source is a man younger than 35 with COVID-19, enrolled during active disease. V usage is TRBV13 and J usage is TRBJ1-1; 9 nucleotides align to TRBD1. CDR3 nucleotides: TGTGCCAGCAGACAGACAGGGGGATCCACTGAAGCTTTCTTT. Protein: CASRQTGGSTEAFF.